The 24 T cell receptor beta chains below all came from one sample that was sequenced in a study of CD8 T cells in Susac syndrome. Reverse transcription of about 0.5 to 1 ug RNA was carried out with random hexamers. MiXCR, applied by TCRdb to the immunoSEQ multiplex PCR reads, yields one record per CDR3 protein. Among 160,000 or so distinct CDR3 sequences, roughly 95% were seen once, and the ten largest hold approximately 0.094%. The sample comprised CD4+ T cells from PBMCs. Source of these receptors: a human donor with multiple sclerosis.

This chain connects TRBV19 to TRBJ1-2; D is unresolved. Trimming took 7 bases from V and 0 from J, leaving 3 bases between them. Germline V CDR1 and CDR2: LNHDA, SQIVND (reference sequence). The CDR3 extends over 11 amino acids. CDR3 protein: CASTTNYGYTF. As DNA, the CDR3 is TGTGCCAGTACGACTAACTATGGCTACACCTTC.

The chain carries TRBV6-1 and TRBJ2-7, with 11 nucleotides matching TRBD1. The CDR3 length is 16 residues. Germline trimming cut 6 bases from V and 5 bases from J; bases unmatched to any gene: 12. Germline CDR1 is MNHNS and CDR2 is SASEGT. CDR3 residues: CASRAQGQGVLHEQYF. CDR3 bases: TGTGCCAGCAGAGCACAGGGACAGGGGGTTCTGCACGAGCAGTACTTC.

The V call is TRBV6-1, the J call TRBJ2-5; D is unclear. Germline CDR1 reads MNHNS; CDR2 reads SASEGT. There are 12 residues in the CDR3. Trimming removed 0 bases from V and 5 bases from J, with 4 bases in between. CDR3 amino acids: CASSEALETQYF. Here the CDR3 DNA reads TGTGCCAGCAGTGAAGCATTGGAGACCCAGTACTTC.

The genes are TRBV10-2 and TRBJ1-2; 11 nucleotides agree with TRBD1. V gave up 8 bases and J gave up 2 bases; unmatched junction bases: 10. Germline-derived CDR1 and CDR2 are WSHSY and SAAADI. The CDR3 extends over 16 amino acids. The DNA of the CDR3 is TGCGCCAGCTCGAAGGGGACAGGGGGGACCAACTATGGCTACACCTTC. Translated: CASSKGTGGTNYGYTF.

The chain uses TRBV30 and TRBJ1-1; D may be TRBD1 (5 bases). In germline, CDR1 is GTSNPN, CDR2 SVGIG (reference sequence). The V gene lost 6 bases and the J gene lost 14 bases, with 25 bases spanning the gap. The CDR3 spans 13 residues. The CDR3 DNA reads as TGTGCCTGTGGGGTCACCACCTTAGGGGCCGGCTTCTTT. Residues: CACGVTTLGAGFF.

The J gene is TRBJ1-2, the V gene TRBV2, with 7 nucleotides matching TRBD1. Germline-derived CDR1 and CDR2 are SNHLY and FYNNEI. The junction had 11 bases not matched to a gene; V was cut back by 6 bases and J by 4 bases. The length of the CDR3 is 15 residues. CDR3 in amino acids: CASSADRLESYGYTF. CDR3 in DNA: TGTGCCAGCAGCGCGGACAGGCTCGAGAGCTATGGCTACACCTTC.

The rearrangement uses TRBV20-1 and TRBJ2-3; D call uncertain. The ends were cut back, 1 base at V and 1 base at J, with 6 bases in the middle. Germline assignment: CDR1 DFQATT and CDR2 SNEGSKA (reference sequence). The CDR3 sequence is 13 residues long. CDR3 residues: CSARGGGTDTQYF. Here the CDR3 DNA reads TGCAGTGCTAGAGGTGGCGGCACAGATACGCAGTATTTT.

The CDR3 nucleotides read TGTGCCAGCAGCTTAGGGGACAGCCGTTTCTATGGCTACACCTTC. It codes for CASSLGDSRFYGYTF. The chain is built from TRBV7-9 and TRBJ1-2, with 7 bases lining up with TRBD1. Losses at the gene ends were 1 base for V and 4 bases for J; bases not matched to a gene: 6. CDR1 SEHNR and CDR2 FQNEAQ come from the germline V gene (reference sequence). The length of the CDR3 is 15 residues.

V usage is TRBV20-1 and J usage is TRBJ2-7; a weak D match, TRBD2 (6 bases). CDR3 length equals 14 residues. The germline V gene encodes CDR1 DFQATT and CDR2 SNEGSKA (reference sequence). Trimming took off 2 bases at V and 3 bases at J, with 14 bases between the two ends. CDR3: CSARPGTRDYEQYF. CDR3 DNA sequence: TGCAGTGCTAGACCTGGGACTCGGGACTACGAGCAGTACTTC.

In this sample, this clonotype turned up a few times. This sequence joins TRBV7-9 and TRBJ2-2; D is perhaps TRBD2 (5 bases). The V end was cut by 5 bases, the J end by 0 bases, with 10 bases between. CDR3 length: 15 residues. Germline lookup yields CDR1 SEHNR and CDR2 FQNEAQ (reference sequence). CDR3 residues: CASSPRRANTGELFF. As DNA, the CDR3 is TGTGCCAGCAGCCCTAGGCGGGCGAACACCGGGGAGCTGTTTTTT.

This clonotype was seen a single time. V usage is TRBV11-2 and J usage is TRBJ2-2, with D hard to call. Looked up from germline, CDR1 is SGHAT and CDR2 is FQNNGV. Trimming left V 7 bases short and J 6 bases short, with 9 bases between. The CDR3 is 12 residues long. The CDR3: CASKVRSGELFF. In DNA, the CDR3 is TGTGCCAGCAAGGTCCGGTCCGGGGAGCTGTTTTTT.

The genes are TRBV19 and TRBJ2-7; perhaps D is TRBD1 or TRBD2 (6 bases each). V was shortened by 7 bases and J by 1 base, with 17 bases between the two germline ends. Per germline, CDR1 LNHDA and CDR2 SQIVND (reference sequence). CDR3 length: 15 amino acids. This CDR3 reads CASTPGGHLSYEQYF. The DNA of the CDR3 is TGTGCCAGTACCCCCGGGGGACACCTATCCTACGAGCAGTACTTC.

CDR3 nucleotide sequence: TGCAGTGCTAGGCCCGATTCCTATGGCTACACCTTC. Its protein product is CSARPDSYGYTF. The chain joins TRBV20-1 to TRBJ1-2; D is unresolved. The CDR3 is 12 residues long. Germline V lookup: CDR1 DFQATT, CDR2 SNEGSKA (reference sequence). Between the trimmed V and J ends, which lost 3 bases and 4 bases, there was a span of 9 bases.

The CDR3 DNA reads as TGTGCCAGCAGCCAATGGACGTCCACCGGGGAGCTGTTTTTT. Encoded protein: CASSQWTSTGELFF. The rearrangement links TRBV3-1 to TRBJ2-2; D is undetermined. This CDR3 spans 14 amino acids. Trimming removed 2 bases at V and 4 bases at J, with 8 bases between. Germline assignment: CDR1 LGHDT and CDR2 YNNKEL (reference sequence).

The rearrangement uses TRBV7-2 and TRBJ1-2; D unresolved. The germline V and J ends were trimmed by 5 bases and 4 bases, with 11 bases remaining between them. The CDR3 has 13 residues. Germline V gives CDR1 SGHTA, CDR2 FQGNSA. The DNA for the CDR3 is TGTGCCAGCAGCCCCTTGGACTCCTATGGCTACACCTTC. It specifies CASSPLDSYGYTF.

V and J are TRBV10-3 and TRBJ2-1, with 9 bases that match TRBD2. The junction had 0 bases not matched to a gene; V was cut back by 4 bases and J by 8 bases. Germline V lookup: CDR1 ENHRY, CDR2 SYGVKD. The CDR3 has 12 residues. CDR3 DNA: TGTGCCATCAGTGGACTAGCGGATGAGCAGTTCTTC. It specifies CAISGLADEQFF.

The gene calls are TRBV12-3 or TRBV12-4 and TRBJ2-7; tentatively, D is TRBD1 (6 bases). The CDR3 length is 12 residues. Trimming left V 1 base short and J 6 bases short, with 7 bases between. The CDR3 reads CASSLGGREQYF. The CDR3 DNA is TGTGCCAGCAGTTTAGGGGGGCGCGAGCAGTACTTC.

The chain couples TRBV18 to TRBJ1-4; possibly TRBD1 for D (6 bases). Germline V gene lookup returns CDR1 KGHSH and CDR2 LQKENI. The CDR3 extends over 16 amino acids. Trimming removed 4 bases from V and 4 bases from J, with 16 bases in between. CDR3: CASSRPGRTDNEKLFF. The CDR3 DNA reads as TGTGCCAGCTCACGACCCGGCCGGACAGATAATGAAAAACTGTTTTTT.

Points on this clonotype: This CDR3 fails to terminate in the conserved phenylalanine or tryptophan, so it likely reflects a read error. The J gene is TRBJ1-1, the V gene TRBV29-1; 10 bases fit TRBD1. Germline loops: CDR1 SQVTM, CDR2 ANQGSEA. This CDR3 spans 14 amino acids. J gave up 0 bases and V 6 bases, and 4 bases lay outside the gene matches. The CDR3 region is CSVAGQGMNTEAFS. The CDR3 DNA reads TGCAGCGTCGCGGGACAGGGGATGAACACTGAAGCTTTCTCT.

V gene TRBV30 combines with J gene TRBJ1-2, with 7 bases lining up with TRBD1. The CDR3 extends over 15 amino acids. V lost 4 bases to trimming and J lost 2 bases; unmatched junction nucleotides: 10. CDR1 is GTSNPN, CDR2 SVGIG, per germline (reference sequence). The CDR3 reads CAWTQGGGGNYGYTF. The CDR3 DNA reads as TGTGCCTGGACGCAGGGGGGTGGCGGGAACTATGGCTACACCTTC.

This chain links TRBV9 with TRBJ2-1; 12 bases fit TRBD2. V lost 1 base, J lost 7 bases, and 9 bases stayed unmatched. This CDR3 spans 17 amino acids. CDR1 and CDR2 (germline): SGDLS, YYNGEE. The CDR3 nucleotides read TGTGCCAGCAGCGTATCGCCGGGACTAGCGGGTGTAAATGAGCAGTTCTTC. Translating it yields CASSVSPGLAGVNEQFF. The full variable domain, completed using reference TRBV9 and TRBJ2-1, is DSGVTQTPKHLITATGQRVTLRCSPRSGDLSVYWYQQSLDQGLQFLIQYYNGEERAKGNILERFSAQQFPDLHSELNLSSLELGDSALYFCASSVSPGLAGVNEQFFGPGTRLTVL.

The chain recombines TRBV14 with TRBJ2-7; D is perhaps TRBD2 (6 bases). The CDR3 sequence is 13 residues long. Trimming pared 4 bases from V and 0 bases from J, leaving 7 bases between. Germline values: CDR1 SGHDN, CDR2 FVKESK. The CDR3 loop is CASSRGGSYEQYF. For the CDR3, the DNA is TGTGCCAGCAGCCGGGGAGGCTCCTACGAGCAGTACTTC.

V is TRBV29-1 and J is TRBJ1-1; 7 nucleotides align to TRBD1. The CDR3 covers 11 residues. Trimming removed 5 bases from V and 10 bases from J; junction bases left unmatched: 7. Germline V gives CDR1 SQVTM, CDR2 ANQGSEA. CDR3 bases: TGCAGCGTTAGGGGACAGTTCGGAGCTTTCTTT. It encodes CSVRGQFGAFF.

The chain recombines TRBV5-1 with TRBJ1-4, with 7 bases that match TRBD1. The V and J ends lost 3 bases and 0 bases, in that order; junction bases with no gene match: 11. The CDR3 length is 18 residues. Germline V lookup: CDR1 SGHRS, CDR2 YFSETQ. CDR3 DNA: TGCGCCAGCAGCTCCGACCCTTCCGGGACAGCAACTAATGAAAAACTGTTTTTT. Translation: CASSSDPSGTATNEKLFF.